The entry below gives a single TCR beta chain sequence along with its context. Its antigen is as yet unknown. This CDR3 is 13 amino acids long. V lost 10 bases to trimming and J lost 8 bases, with 17 bases between them. CDR1 and CDR2 (germline): MNHNY, SVGAGI (reference sequence). This specimen comes from a study of shared clonotypes between healthy human individuals. The method was immunoSEQ multiplex PCR; TCRdb's version includes in-frame clones alone and lacks a portion of them. The sample lists fewer than 400,000 clones, around 74% seen once, with 10% to 13% in the top ten. Overall study findings and caveats: A generally larger estimated richness was seen in naive subsets than in memory subsets.

Sequenced input: memory CD4+ T cells sorted from blood. Described subset: CD45RA-negative fraction. The J gene is TRBJ1-4, the V gene TRBV6-6; a weak D match, TRBD1 (5 bases). This sequence originates from a man under 40 in good health. The CDR3 spells CAIRDAGGEKLFF. In DNA form, the CDR3 reads TGTGCCATCCGGGACGCCGGAGGGGAAAAACTGTTTTTT.